These T cell receptor beta chains were read from a single sample in a study of cytomegalovirus exposure and HLA in healthy donors. Clones were sequenced by immunoSEQ multiplex PCR, and TCRdb holds only the in-frame ones, with some missing. Among 150,000 to 180,000 clones listed, just over 85% were seen once. Specimen: PBMCs. Receptors originate from a human donor in good health. Each CDR3 is given with its conserved first and last residue. Fields, in order: D gene, clone size, V gene, J gene, CDR3 DNA, CDR3 protein. The D gene is left open where the match is weak. Clone size is shown for a subset of rows, as once, few, many or a class of expanded clone.

TRBD2	few	TRBV15	TRBJ2-7	TGTGCCACCAGCAGGGGCGCGGGGGGCAATAAGGAGCAGTACTTC	CATSRGAGGNKEQYF
TRBD2	.	TRBV18	TRBJ2-7	TGTGCCAGCTCTGGGACTAGCGGGGGTAGCTCCTACGAGCAGTACTTC	CASSGTSGGSSYEQYF
.	.	TRBV27	TRBJ2-5	TGTGCCAGCAGTTTACGGAGTTACCAAGAGACCCAGTACTTC	CASSLRSYQETQYF
.	.	TRBV25-1	TRBJ2-5	TGTGCCAGCAGTGAATATTTCGGAGCTCTCCAAGAGACCCAGTACTTC	CASSEYFGALQETQYF
TRBD1	few	TRBV6-1	TRBJ2-7	TGTGCCAGCAGTGTTGTAACAGGGGTCTCCTACGAGCAGTACTTC	CASSVVTGVSYEQYF
.	once	TRBV27	TRBJ2-6	TGTGCCAGCAGTTATATAACGGGCTCTGGGGCCAACGTCCTGACTTTC	CASSYITGSGANVLTF
.	.	TRBV4-3	TRBJ1-2	TGCGCCAGCAGCCAGCCAATTTCGGGAGGCTATGGCTACACCTTC	CASSQPISGGYGYTF
.	.	TRBV9	TRBJ2-5	TGTGCCAGCAGCGTAGTGGGGGGTTTTCAAGAGACCCAGTACTTC	CASSVVGGFQETQYF
.	.	TRBV19	TRBJ1-2	TGTGCCAGCATGGACCCTTCCCAGGGCTATGGCTACACCTTC	CASMDPSQGYGYTF
.	.	TRBV7-8	TRBJ1-4	TGTGCCAGCAGCTTAGCGCATCGGTTCCCGTTAGAAAAACTGTTTTTT	CASSLAHRFPLEKLFF
.	few	TRBV27	TRBJ2-2	TGTGCCACCCTAAGAACAGGGACCGGGGAGCTGTTTTTT	CATLRTGTGELFF
TRBD2	.	TRBV30	TRBJ2-1	TGTGCCTGGAGTGTTCCTAGCGGGGGATACAATGAGCAGTTCTTC	CAWSVPSGGYNEQFF
TRBD2	.	TRBV10-3	TRBJ2-7	TGTGCCATCAGTGACCGGAGTCGACTAGCGGGAGACTACGAGCAGTACTTC	CAISDRSRLAGDYEQYF
.	.	TRBV28	TRBJ1-4	TGTGCCAGCAGTCACACAGCAACTAATGAAAAACTGTTTTTT	CASSHTATNEKLFF
TRBD2	.	TRBV7-8	TRBJ2-7	TGTGCCAGCAGCTTACTTGTTCTCGCGGGAGGGCTCCACTACGAGCAGTACTTC	CASSLLVLAGGLHYEQYF
TRBD2	.	TRBV30	TRBJ2-1	TGTGCCTGGGTTGCAACTAGCGGGAGAGGGGATGAGCAGTTCTTC	CAWVATSGRGDEQFF
.	.	TRBV21-1	TRBJ2-2	TGTGCCAGCAGCAAGCCAACGGGGGGGCCGTCTTATTCCGGGGAGCTGTTTTTT	CASSKPTGGPSYSGELFF
.	.	TRBV28	TRBJ2-1	TGTGCCAGCAGTGGGGACACGTACAATGAGCAGTTCTTC	CASSGDTYNEQFF
.	.	TRBV28	TRBJ1-3	TGTGCCAGCAGTCCGCCGGGACTGACCTCTGGAAACACCATATATTTT	CASSPPGLTSGNTIYF
.	few	TRBV29-1	TRBJ2-6	TGCAGCGTTGAAGCCTCAAAGGGGCTCTCCGGGGCCAACGTCCTGACTTTC	CSVEASKGLSGANVLTF
.	.	TRBV5-1	TRBJ2-7	TGCGCCAGCAGCTGGGCAGGAACTTACGAGCAGTACTTC	CASSWAGTYEQYF
.	once	TRBV25-1	TRBJ2-5	TGTGCCAGCCAAGGAGCGGGCCGCGAGACCCAGTACTTC	CASQGAGRETQYF
.	.	TRBV2	TRBJ1-1	TGTGCCAGCAGTGACCGGGGATTGAGCACTGAAGCTTTCTTT	CASSDRGLSTEAFF
TRBD1	.	TRBV28	TRBJ2-1	TGTGCCAGCATCGACCGGGACAGGGACCGCAATGAGCAGTTCTTC	CASIDRDRDRNEQFF
TRBD1	.	TRBV6-5	TRBJ2-2	TGTGCCAGCAGTGACAGGGGGACTGGGGAGCTGTTTTTT	CASSDRGTGELFF
.	.	TRBV9	TRBJ2-1	TGTGCCAGCAGCGTAGAGGACTTTAGCTCACGCTACAATGAGCAGTTCTTC	CASSVEDFSSRYNEQFF
TRBD1	.	TRBV7-6	TRBJ1-1	TGTGCCAGCAGCACGGACAGGGGGGTTGAAGCTTTCTTT	CASSTDRGVEAFF
.	.	TRBV5-1	TRBJ2-1	TGCGCCAGCAGCTTGGTGTCGGAGTCCTACAATGAGCAGTTCTTC	CASSLVSESYNEQFF
TRBD1	.	TRBV6-1	TRBJ1-4	TGTGCCAGCAGGAGGGGACAGGGGATTTATGAAAAACTGTTTTTT	CASRRGQGIYEKLFF
.	.	TRBV9	TRBJ2-1	TGTGCCAGCAGCGTAGTGGCTTCAATTCGTGAGCAGTTCTTC	CASSVVASIREQFF
.	.	TRBV7-9	TRBJ2-3	TGTGCCAGCAGCCGCGCGGAGGACACAGATACGCAGTATTTT	CASSRAEDTDTQYF
TRBD2	.	TRBV6-1	TRBJ2-1	TGTGCCAGCAGTGAAGGTAGCGGGGGGGCCAATGAGCAGTTCTTC	CASSEGSGGANEQFF
TRBD2	once	TRBV5-1	TRBJ2-7	TGCGCCAGCAGCCCCACTAGCGGGTCCTACGAGCAGTACTTC	CASSPTSGSYEQYF
.	.	TRBV5-1	TRBJ1-5	TGCGCCAGCAGCTTGGCAGGGAGCAATCAGCCCCAGCATTTT	CASSLAGSNQPQHF
.	.	TRBV27	TRBJ2-3	TGTGCCAGCAGTCCACCGCCTAGCGGCACAGATACGCAGTATTTT	CASSPPPSGTDTQYF
.	.	TRBV6-5	TRBJ1-1	TGTGCCAGCTTGGGCAGGGCTTTCTTT	CASLGRAFF
.	.	TRBV13	TRBJ2-1	TGTGCCAGCAGCCGGGAACAGTACAATGAGCAGTTCTTC	CASSREQYNEQFF
.	.	TRBV6-5	TRBJ1-1	TGTGCCAGCAGTTCCGGCAGACTTACCTTCAACACTGAAGCTTTCTTT	CASSSGRLTFNTEAFF
TRBD1	.	TRBV7-9	TRBJ1-2	TGTGCCAGCAGCTGGGGGACAGGGGAGGATGGCTACACCTTC	CASSWGTGEDGYTF
.	.	TRBV5-6	TRBJ2-6	TGTGCCAGCAGATATATAACAGCAGACTCTGGGGCCAACGTCCTGACTTTC	CASRYITADSGANVLTF
.	.	TRBV6-1	TRBJ1-1	TGTGCCAGTTCATTACGGGAGAACACTGAAGCTTTCTTT	CASSLRENTEAFF
TRBD1	.	TRBV5-4	TRBJ1-2	TGTGCCAGCAGCTTAATCCGGGACAGTAACTATGGCTACACCTTC	CASSLIRDSNYGYTF
TRBD2	.	TRBV14	TRBJ2-1	TGTGCCAGTCTAGGGGGACTAGCGGGATACCGTGACAATGAGCAGTTCTTC	CASLGGLAGYRDNEQFF
.	.	TRBV6-5	TRBJ2-1	TGTGCCAGCAGCCGTGCTAGCAACAATGAGCAGTTCTTC	CASSRASNNEQFF
TRBD1	.	TRBV7-8	TRBJ1-2	TGTGCCAGCAGCTTAGCGGGGGGGGCAGGGGGCGCCTTTGGCTACACCTTC	CASSLAGGAGGAFGYTF
.	.	TRBV11-2	TRBJ2-1	TGTGCCAGCAGCTTAGAACTAGCAGGCTACAATGAGCAGTTCTTC	CASSLELAGYNEQFF
.	.	TRBV6-5	TRBJ1-3	TGTGCCAGCAGCAGGCTGAAATTTGGAAACACCATATATTTT	CASSRLKFGNTIYF
.	.	TRBV4-3	TRBJ1-5	TGCGCCAGCAGCCACGAAAAAGAGGATCAGCCCCAGCATTTT	CASSHEKEDQPQHF
.	few	TRBV18	TRBJ1-3	TGTGCCAGCTCACCACCGGTCTACTCTGGAAACACCATATATTTT	CASSPPVYSGNTIYF
TRBD1	.	TRBV11-3	TRBJ2-6	TGTGCCAGCAGCCCCCGGGACAGGATCTCTGGGGCCAACGTCCTGACTTTC	CASSPRDRISGANVLTF
.	.	TRBV19	TRBJ1-1	TGTGCCAGTAGCATAGGGGACATTAACACTGAAGCTTTCTTT	CASSIGDINTEAFF
.	.	TRBV9	TRBJ1-5	TGTGCCAGCAGCGTACTGCCCCAGCATTTT	CASSVLPQHF
TRBD2	once	TRBV5-1	TRBJ2-5	TGCGCCAGCAGCTTGGTAGCGGGAGGAAAAGAGACCCAGTACTTC	CASSLVAGGKETQYF
.	.	TRBV9	TRBJ2-3	TGTGCCAGCAGCGTAGTCCCATGCACAGATACGCAGTATTTT	CASSVVPCTDTQYF
TRBD1	.	TRBV18	TRBJ1-6	TGTGCCAGCTCTGACAAAACGACAGGGGGCAGTTCACCCCTCCACTTT	CASSDKTTGGSSPLHF
.	.	TRBV15	TRBJ2-7	TGTGCCACCAGCAGAGAAAGACTACCCTACGAGCAGTACTTC	CATSRERLPYEQYF
.	few	TRBV2	TRBJ2-7	TGTGCCAGTGGGGGGTTCGGGCAGTACTTC	CASGGFGQYF
TRBD2	.	TRBV4-1	TRBJ2-1	TGCGCCAGCAGCCAAGAGCTAGCGGGACAACGGGGTGAGCAGTTCTTC	CASSQELAGQRGEQFF
.	.	TRBV6-5	TRBJ2-5	TGTGCCAGCAGTCGGTCCCTTAAAGAGACCCAGTACTTC	CASSRSLKETQYF
TRBD2	.	TRBV7-9	TRBJ2-7	TGTGCCAGCAGCTGGGCTAGCGGGAGGATTCCCTACGAGCAGTACTTC	CASSWASGRIPYEQYF